This T cell receptor beta chain was sequenced during a study of B cell selection in AIRE deficiency. Regulatory T cells were sorted as CD4+CD25hiCD127low/negative. General study points: CDR3s were shorter in shared Treg sequences, reflecting few non-templated nucleotide insertions. With only TCRbeta sequenced, roughly 40% of shared healthy Treg sequences overlapped Tconv.

In the original processing: Some 5x10^4 patient and just over 95,000 healthy donor TCRbeta sequences came from Tregs. TCRdb's copy holds only in-frame clones and misses some; the assay was immunoSEQ multiplex PCR. The D gene and trimming were derived from the DNA, and the V and J assignments and clone size from that table. This table has roughly 18,000 clones, about 93% appearing once. As for this clone: Its cognate antigen is unknown.

Germline V CDR1 and CDR2: SGHNT, YENEEA. The CDR3 has 13 residues. V lost 5 bases, J lost 5 bases, and 12 bases lay in between. The chain uses TRBV11-3 and TRBJ2-5, with D perhaps given as TRBD1 or TRBD2 (6 bases each). The receptor was derived from a human donor in good health. Material: CD4+CD25+ Tregs sorted from PBMCs. The DNA of the CDR3 is TGTGCCAGCAGCCCCGGGGGCTCGGAGACCCAGTACTTC. Its protein is CASSPGGSETQYF.